What follows is one T cell receptor beta chain and its context. Its antigen is currently unknown. TCRdb called the RT-PCR reads again in MiXCR, with one record for every CDR3 protein. The sample holds 540,000 or so distinct CDR3 sequences; 10% to 15% are singletons and the top ten take 10% to 15%. This specimen belongs to a study of response to subunit inactivated influenza vaccine. The study's findings and limits: Authors suggested few new T cells are recruited by each seasonal influenza vaccination.

CDR3 size: 15 residues. Germline V gene lookup returns CDR1 MNHEY and CDR2 SVGAGI. V was pared by 2 bases and J by 5 bases, with 3 bases of the junction left unmatched. The sample consisted of PBMCs from blood, taken 40 to 50 days after vaccination. This receptor was identified in a man aged 50 to 60 who received an inactivated influenza vaccine. The V call is TRBV6-5, the J call TRBJ1-5; 10 positions match TRBD1. The CDR3 spells CASSYGQGGDQPQHF. In nucleotides, the CDR3 is TGTGCCAGCAGTTACGGACAGGGGGGCGATCAGCCCCAGCATTTT.